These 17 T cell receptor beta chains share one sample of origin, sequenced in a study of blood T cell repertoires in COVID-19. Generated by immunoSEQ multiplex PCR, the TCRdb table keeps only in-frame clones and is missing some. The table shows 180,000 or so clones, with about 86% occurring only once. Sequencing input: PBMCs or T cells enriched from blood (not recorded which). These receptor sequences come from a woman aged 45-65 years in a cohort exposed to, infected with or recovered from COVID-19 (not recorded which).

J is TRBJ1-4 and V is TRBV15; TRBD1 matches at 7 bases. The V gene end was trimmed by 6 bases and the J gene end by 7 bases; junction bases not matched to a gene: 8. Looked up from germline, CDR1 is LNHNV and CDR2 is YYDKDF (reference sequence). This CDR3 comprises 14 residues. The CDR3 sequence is CATRATGIAEKLFF. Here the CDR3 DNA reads TGTGCCACCAGGGCGACAGGGATTGCTGAAAAACTGTTTTTT.

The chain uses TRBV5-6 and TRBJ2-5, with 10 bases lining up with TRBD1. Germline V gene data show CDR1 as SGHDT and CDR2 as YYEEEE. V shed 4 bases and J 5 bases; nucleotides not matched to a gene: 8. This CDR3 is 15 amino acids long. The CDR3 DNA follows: TGTGCCAGCAGCCGGGACAGGGGAACAGGGGAGACCCAGTACTTC. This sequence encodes CASSRDRGTGETQYF.

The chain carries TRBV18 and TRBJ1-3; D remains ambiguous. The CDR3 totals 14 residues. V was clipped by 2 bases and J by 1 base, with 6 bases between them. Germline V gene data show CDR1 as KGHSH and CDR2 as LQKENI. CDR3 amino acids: CASSPMESGNTIYF. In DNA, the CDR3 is TGTGCCAGCTCACCAATGGAGTCTGGAAACACCATATATTTT.

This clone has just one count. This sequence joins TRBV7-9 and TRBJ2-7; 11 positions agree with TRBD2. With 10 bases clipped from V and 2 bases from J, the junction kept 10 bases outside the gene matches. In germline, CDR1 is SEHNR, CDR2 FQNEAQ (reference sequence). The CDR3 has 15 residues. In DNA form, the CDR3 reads TGTGCCACGCATACCGGGACTAGCGGAGCCTACGAGCAGTACTTC. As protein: CATHTGTSGAYEQYF.

The CDR3 nucleotides read TGTGCCAGCAGCCGGGGACAGCACGCGAACACCGGGGAGCTGTTTTTT. Translated: CASSRGQHANTGELFF. The rearrangement uses TRBV3-1 (or the pseudogene TRBV3-2) and TRBJ2-2; TRBD1 agrees at 7 bases. After removal of 4 bases from V and 0 bases from J, the junction contained 5 bases not matched to a gene. The CDR3 runs 16 residues. Germline values: CDR1 LGHDT, CDR2 YNNKEL (reference sequence).

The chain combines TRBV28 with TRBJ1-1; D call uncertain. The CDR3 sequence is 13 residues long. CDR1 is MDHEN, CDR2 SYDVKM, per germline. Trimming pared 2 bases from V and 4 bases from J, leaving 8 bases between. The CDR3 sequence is CASSLVGSTEAFF. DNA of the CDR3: TGTGCCAGCAGTTTAGTGGGGAGCACTGAAGCTTTCTTT.

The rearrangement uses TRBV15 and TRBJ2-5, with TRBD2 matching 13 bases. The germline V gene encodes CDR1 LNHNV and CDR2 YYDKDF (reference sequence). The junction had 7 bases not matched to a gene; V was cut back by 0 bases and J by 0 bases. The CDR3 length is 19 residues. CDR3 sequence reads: CATSRDPPTSGGHQETQYF. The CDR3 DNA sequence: TGTGCCACCAGCAGAGATCCCCCGACTAGCGGGGGGCACCAAGAGACCCAGTACTTC. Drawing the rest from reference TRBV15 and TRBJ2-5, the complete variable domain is DAMVIQNPRYQVTQFGKPVTLSCSQTLNHNVMYWYQQKSSQAPKLLFHYYDKDFNNEADTPDNFQSRRPNTSFCFLDIRSPGLGDTAMYLCATSRDPPTSGGHQETQYFGPGTRLLVL.

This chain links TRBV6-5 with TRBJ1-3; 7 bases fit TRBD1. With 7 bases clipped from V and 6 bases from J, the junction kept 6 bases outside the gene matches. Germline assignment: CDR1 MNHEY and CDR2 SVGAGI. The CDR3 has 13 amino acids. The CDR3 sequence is CASIRTGENTIYF. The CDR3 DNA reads TGTGCCAGCATTCGGACAGGAGAAAACACCATATATTTT.

The DNA of the CDR3 is TGTGCCAGCAGCCGCGGGACAGTCAGCACAGATACGCAGTATTTT. Its protein product is CASSRGTVSTDTQYF. The rearrangement uses TRBV3-1 (or the pseudogene TRBV3-2) and TRBJ2-3; D is perhaps TRBD1 (7 bases). The length of the CDR3 is 15 residues. Per the germline V gene, CDR1 is LGHDT and CDR2 is YNNKEL (reference sequence). With 4 bases removed from V and 0 bases from J, the gap between germline ends came to 11 bases.

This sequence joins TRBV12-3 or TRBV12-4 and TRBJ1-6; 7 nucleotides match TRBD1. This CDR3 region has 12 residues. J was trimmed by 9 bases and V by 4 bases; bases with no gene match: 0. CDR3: CASSYRGSPLHF. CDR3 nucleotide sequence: TGTGCCAGCAGTTACAGGGGTTCACCCCTCCACTTT.

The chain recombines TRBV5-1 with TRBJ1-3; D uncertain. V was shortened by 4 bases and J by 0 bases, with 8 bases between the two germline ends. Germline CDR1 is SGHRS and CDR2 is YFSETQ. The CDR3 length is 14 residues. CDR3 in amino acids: CASSPEGSGNTIYF. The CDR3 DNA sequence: TGCGCCAGCAGCCCTGAGGGCTCTGGAAACACCATATATTTT.

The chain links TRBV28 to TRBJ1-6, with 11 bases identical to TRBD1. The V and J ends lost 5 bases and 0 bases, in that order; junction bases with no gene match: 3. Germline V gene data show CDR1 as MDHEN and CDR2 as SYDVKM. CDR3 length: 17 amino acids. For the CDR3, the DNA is TGTGCCAGCAGTCGCGGGACAGGGGGCTCCTATAATTCACCCCTCCACTTT. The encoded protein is CASSRGTGGSYNSPLHF.

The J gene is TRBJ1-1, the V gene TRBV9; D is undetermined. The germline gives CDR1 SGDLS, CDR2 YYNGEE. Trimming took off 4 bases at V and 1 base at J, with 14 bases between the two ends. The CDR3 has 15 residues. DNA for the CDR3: TGTGCCAGCAGCACAGTGGCCCGGGAGAACACTGAAGCTTTCTTT. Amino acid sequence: CASSTVARENTEAFF.

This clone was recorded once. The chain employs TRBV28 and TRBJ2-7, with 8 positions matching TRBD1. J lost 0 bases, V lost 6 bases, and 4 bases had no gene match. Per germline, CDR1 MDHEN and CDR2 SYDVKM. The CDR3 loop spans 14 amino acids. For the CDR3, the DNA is TGTGCCAGCAGGACACAGGGGGTCTCCTACGAGCAGTACTTC. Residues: CASRTQGVSYEQYF.

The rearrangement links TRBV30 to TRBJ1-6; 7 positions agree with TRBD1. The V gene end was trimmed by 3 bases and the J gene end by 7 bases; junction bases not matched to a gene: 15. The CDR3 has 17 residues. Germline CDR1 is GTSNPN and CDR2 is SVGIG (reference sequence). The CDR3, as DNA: TGTGCCTGGAGGACAGGGAAGGTTGATACCACAAATTCACCCCTCCACTTT. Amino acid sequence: CAWRTGKVDTTNSPLHF.

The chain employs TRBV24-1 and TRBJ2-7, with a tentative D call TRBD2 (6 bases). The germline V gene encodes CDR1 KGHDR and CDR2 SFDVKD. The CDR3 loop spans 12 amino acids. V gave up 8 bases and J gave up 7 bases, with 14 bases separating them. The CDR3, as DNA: TGTGCCACCACCGGGACGGGAGAAGAGCAGTACTTC. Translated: CATTGTGEEQYF.

The CDR3 here is CASSLGQGWVSTDTQYF. CDR3 sequence (DNA): TGTGCCAGCAGCTTGGGACAGGGGTGGGTATCCACAGATACGCAGTATTTT. V is TRBV5-6 and J is TRBJ2-3; the match to TRBD1 covers 8 bases. The V segment lost 0 bases and the J segment 2 bases; nucleotides outside the gene matches: 8. Germline V gene sequence: CDR1 SGHDT, CDR2 YYEEEE. The CDR3 is 17 residues long.